This TCR beta chain comes out of a study of blood T cell repertoires in COVID-19. For the study at large: PBMCs, B-cell-depleted T cells, or T cells were the source of the cDNA or gDNA that made up the material.

Per the authors' pipeline: Amplification from reference gene primers served as the basis for estimated nucleated cell counts. The table came from immunoSEQ multiplex PCR; TCRdb's copy has only in-frame clones and leaves some out. V and J calls and clone size are given by that table; D and trimming were obtained from the DNA. Of about 120,000 clones listed, around 86% are singletons. Germline assignment: CDR1 LNHDA and CDR2 SQIVND (reference sequence). The V gene end was trimmed by 8 bases and the J gene end by 2 bases; junction bases not matched to a gene: 5. The CDR3 consists of 14 residues. This sequence was found in a woman aged 70-85 years with acute or convalescent COVID-19. The sequenced sample was peripheral blood. This sequence joins TRBV19 and TRBJ2-7; TRBD1 matches 11 bases. For the CDR3, the DNA is TGTGCCAGTGAACCGGGACAGGGGGCCTACGAGCAGTACTTC. Translated: CASEPGQGAYEQYF.